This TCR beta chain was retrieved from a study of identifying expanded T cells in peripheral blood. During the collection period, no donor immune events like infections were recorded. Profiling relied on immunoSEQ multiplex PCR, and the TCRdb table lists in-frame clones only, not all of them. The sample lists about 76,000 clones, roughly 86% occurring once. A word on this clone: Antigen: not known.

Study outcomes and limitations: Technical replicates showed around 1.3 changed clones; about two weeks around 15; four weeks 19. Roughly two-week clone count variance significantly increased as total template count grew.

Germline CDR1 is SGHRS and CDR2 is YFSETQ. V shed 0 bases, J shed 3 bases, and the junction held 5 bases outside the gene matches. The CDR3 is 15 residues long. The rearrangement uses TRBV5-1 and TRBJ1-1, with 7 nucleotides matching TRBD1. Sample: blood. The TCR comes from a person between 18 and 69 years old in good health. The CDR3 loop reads CASSLVVTGHTEAFF. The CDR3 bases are TGCGCCAGCAGCTTGGTGGTGACAGGGCACACTGAAGCTTTCTTT.